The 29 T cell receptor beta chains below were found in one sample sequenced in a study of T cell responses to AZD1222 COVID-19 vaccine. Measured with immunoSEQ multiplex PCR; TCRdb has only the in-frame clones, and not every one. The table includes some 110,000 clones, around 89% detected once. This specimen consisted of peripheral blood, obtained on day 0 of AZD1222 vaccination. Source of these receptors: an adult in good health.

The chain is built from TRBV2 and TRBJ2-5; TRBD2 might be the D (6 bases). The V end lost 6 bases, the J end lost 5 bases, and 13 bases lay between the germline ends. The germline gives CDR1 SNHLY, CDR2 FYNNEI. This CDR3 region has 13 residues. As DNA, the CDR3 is TGTGCCAGCAGCCGGGACTTGGGGGAGACCCAGTACTTC. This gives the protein CASSRDLGETQYF.

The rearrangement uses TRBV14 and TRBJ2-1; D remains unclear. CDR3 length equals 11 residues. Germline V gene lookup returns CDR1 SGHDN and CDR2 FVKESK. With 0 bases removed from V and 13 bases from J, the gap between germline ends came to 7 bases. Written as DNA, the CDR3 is TGTGCCAGCAGCCAAGATCTTCCACAGTTCTTC. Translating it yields CASSQDLPQFF.

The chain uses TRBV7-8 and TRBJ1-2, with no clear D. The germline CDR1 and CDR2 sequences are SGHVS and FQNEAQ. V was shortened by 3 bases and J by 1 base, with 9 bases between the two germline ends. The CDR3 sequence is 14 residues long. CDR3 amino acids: CASSLSRVNYGYTF. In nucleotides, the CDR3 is TGTGCCAGCAGCTTGAGTCGCGTTAACTATGGCTACACCTTC.

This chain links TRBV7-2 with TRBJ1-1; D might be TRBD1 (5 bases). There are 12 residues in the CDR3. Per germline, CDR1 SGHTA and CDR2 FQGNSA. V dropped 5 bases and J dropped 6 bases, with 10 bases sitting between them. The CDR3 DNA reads TGTGCCAGCAGCCCAGGGTTACCTGAAGCTTTCTTT. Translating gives CASSPGLPEAFF.

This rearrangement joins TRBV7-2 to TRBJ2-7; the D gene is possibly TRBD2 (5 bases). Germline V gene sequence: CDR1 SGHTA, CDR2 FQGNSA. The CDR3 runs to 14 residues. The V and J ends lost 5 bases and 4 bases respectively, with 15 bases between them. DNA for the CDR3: TGTGCCAGCAGCCCTCCTGCCCGGGGATACGAGCAGTACTTC. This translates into CASSPPARGYEQYF. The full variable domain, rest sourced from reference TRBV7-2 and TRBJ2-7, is GAGVSQSPSNKVTEKGKDVELRCDPISGHTALYWYRQSLGQGLEFLIYFQGNSAPDKSGLPSDRFSAERTGGSVSTLTIQRTQQEDSAVYLCASSPPARGYEQYFGPGTRLTVT.

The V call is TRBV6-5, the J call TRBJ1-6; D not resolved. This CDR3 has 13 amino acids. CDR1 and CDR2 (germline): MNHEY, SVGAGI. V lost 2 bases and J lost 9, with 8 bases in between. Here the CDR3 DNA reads TGTGCCAGCAGTTACGGCGCGGGTTCACCCCTCCACTTT. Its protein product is CASSYGAGSPLHF.

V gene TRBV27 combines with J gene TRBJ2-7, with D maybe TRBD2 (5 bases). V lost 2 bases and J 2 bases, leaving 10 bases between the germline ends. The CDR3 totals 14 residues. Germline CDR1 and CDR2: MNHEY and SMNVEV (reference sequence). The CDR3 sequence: CASSLQRSPYEQYF. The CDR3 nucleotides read TGTGCCAGCAGTTTACAGCGGTCACCCTACGAGCAGTACTTC.

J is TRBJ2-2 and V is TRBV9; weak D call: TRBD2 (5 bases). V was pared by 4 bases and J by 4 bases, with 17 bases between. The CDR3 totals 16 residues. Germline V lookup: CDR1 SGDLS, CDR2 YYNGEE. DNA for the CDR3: TGTGCCAGCAGCCCTCCGACGGGGTTACTCACCGGGGAGCTGTTTTTT. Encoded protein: CASSPPTGLLTGELFF.

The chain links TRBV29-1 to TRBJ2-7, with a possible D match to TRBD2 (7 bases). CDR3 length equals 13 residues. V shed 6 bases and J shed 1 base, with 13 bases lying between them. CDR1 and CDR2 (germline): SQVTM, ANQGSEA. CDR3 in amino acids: CSVEGEGSYEQYF. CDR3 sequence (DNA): TGCAGCGTCGAGGGGGAGGGGTCCTACGAGCAGTACTTC.

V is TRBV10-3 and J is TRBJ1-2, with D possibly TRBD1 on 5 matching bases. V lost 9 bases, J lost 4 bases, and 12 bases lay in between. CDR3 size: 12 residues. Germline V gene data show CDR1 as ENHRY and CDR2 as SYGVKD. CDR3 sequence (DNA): TGTGCCATGGGGACGGAACTCTATGGCTACACCTTC. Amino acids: CAMGTELYGYTF.

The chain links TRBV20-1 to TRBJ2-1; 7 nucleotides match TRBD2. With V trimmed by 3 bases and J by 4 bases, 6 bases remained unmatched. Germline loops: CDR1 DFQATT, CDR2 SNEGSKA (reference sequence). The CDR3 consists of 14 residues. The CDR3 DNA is TGCAGTGCTAGTGGCCCTAGCGGATACAATGAGCAGTTCTTC. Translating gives CSASGPSGYNEQFF.

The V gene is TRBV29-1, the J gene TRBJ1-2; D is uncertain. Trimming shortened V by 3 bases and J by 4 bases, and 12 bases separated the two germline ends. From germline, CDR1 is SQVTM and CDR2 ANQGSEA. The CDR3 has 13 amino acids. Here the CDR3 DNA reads TGCAGCGTTGAGGGTCCCACATCCTATGGCTACACCTTC. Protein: CSVEGPTSYGYTF.

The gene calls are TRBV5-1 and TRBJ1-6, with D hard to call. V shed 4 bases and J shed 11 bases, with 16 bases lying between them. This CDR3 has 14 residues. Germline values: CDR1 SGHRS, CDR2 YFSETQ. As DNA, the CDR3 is TGCGCCAGCAGCCTCGTAGGGTCGGGTACACCCCTCCACTTT. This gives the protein CASSLVGSGTPLHF. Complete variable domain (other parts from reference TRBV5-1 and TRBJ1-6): KAGVTQTPRYLIKTRGQQVTLSCSPISGHRSVSWYQQTPGQGLQFLFEYFSETQRNKGNFPGRFSGRQFSNSRSEMNVSTLELGDSALYLCASSLVGSGTPLHFGNGTRLTVT.

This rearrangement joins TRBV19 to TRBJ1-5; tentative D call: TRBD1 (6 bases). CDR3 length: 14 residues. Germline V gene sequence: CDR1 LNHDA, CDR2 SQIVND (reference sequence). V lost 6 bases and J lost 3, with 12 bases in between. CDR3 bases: TGTGCCAGTAGGTACAGGGCGCTCAATCAGCCCCAGCATTTT. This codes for CASRYRALNQPQHF.

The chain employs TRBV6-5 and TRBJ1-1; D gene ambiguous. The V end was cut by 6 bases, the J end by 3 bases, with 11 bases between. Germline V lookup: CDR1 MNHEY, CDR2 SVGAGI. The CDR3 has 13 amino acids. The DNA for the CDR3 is TGTGCCAGCAGCCCAATGGCCGACACTGAAGCTTTCTTT. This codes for CASSPMADTEAFF.

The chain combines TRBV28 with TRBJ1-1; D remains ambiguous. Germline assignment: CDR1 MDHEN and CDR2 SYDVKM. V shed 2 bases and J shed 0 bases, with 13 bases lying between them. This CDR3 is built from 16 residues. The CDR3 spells CASSLGSAAMNTEAFF. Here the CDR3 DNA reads TGTGCCAGCAGTTTAGGGTCGGCCGCCATGAACACTGAAGCTTTCTTT.

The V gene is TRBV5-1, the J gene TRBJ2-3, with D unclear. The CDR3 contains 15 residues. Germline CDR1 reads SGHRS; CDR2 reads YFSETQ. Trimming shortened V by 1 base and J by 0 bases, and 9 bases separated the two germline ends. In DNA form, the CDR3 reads TGCGCCAGCAGCTTGTACGGGTCTAGCACAGATACGCAGTATTTT. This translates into CASSLYGSSTDTQYF.

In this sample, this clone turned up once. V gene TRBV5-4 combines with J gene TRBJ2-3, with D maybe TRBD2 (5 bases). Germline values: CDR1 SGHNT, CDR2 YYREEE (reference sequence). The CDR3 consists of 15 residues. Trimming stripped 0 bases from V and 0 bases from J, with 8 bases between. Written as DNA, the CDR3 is TGTGCCAGCAGCTTGGAAAGCGGTAGCACAGATACGCAGTATTTT. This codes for CASSLESGSTDTQYF.

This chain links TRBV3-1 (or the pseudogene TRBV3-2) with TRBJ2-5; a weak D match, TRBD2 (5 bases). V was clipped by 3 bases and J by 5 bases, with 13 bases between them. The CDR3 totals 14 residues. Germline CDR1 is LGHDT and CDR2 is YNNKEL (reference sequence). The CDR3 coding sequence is TGTGCCAGCAGCCAGTCAGGCAGCGGCGAGACCCAGTACTTC. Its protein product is CASSQSGSGETQYF.

CDR3 nucleotide sequence: TGTGCCAGCAGTAAACCGGGACTAGGTTTCGATGAGCAGTTCTTC. It specifies CASSKPGLGFDEQFF. The gene calls are TRBV27 and TRBJ2-1; 8 nucleotides align to TRBD2. J gave up 8 bases and V 5 bases, and 11 bases lay outside the gene matches. From germline, CDR1 is MNHEY and CDR2 SMNVEV (reference sequence). This CDR3 comprises 15 residues.

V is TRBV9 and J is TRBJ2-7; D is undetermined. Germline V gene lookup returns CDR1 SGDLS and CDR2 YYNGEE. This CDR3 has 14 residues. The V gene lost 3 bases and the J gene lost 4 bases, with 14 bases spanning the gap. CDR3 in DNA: TGTGCCAGCAGCGCCCGAGACGGGCCGTACGAGCAGTACTTC. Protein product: CASSARDGPYEQYF.

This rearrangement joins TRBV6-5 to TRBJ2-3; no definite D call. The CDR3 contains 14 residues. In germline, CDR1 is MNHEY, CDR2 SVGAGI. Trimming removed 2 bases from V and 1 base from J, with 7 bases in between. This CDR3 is CASSYVQGTDTQYF. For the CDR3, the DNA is TGTGCCAGCAGTTACGTCCAGGGCACAGATACGCAGTATTTT.

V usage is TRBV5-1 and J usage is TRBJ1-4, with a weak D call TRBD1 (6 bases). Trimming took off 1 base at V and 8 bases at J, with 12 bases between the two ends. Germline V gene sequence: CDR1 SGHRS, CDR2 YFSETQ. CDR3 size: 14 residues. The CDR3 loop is CASSLRGQGEKLFF. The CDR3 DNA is TGCGCCAGCAGCTTGCGGGGACAAGGGGAAAAACTGTTTTTT.

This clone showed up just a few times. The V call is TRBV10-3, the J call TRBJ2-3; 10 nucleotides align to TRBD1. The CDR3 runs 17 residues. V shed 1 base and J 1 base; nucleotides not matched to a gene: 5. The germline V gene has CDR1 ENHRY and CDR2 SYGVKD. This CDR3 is CAISEFSGTGGTDTQYF. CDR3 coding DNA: TGTGCCATCAGTGAGTTTTCCGGGACAGGGGGCACAGATACGCAGTATTTT.

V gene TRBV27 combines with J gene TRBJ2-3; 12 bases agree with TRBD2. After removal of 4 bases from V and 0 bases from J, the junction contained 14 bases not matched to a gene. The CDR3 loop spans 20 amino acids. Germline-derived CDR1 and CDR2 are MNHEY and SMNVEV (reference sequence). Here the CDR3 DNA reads TGTGCCAGCAGTTCACCCCGCGGGACTAGCGGGTTAGGTAGCACAGATACGCAGTATTTT. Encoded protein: CASSSPRGTSGLGSTDTQYF.

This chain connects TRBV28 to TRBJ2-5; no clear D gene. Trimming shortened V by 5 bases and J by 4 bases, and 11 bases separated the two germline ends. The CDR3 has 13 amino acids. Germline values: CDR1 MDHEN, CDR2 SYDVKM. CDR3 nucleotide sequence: TGTGCCAGCAGTACCAACGTTGGAGAGACCCAGTACTTC. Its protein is CASSTNVGETQYF.

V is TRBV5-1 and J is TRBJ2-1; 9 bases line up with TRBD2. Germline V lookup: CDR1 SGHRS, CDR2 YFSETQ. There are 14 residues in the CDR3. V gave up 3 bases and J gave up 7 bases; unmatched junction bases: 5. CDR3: CASSWGLAENEQFF. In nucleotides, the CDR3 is TGCGCCAGCAGCTGGGGACTAGCAGAAAATGAGCAGTTCTTC.

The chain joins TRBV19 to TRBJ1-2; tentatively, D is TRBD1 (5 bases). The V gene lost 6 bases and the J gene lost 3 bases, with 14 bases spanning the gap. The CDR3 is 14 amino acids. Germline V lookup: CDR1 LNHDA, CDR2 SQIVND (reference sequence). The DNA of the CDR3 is TGTGCCAGTAGGACGGGGCAGCACTACTATGGCTACACCTTC. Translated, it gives CASRTGQHYYGYTF.

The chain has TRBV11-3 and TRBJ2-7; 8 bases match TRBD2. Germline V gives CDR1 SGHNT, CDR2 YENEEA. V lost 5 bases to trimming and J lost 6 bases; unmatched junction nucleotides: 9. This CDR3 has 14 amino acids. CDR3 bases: TGTGCCAGCAGCCCACTAAGCGGGAGTGGCGAGCAGTACTTC. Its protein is CASSPLSGSGEQYF.